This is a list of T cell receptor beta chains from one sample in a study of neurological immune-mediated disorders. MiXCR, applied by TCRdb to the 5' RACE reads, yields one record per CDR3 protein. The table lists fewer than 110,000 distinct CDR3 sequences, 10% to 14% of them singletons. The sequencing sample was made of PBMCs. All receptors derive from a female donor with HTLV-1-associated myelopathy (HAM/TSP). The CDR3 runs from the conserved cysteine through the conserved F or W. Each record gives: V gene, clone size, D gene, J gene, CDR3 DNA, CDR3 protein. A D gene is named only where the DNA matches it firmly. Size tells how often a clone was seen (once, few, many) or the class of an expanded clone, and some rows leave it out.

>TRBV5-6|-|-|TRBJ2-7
TGTGCCAGCAGCTTGGTGCACTACGAGCAGTACTTC
CASSLVHYEQYF
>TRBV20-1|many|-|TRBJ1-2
TGCAGTGCCAAAAAGGGTGACTATGGCTACACCTTC
CSAKKGDYGYTF
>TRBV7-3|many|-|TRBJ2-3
TGTGCCAGCAGCGTCTCGGGATTCGGGGATACGCAGTATTTT
CASSVSGFGDTQYF
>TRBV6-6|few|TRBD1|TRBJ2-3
TGTGCCAGCAGACGGGACAGTCAGGCAGATACGCAGTATTTT
CASRRDSQADTQYF
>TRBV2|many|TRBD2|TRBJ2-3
TGTGCCAGCAGGTCCGAGCTAGCGGGGGGGCCAGATACGCAGTATTTT
CASRSELAGGPDTQYF
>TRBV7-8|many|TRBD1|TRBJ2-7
TGTGCCAGCAGCGCGACAGGGCCATCCTACGAGCAGTACTTC
CASSATGPSYEQYF
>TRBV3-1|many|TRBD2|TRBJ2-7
TGTGCCAGCAGCCAAGGACTAGCGGGGGGTGGACACGAGCAGTACTTC
CASSQGLAGGGHEQYF
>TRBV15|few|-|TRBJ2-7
TGTGCCACCAGCAGAGATTATGGGCAGGGTAACGAGCAGTACTTC
CATSRDYGQGNEQYF
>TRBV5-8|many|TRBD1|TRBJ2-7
TGTGCCAGCAGCTTGCAACAGGGGTTCCACGAGCAGTACTTC
CASSLQQGFHEQYF
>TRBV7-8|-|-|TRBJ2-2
TGTGCCAGCAGCTTACGCAGGGATGGATCCGGGGAGCTGTTTTTT
CASSLRRDGSGELFF
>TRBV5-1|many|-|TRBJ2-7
TGCGCCAGCAGTATGTCCGGGACGGACTACGAGCAGTACTTC
CASSMSGTDYEQYF
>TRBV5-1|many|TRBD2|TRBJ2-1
TGCGCCAGCAGCGCCGGACTAGCGGGGGACAATGAGCAGTTCTTC
CASSAGLAGDNEQFF
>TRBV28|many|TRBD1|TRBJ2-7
TGTGCCAGCACCACCACAGGGGGCAGGGGTTACGAGCAGTACTTC
CASTTTGGRGYEQYF
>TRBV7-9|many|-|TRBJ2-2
TGTGCCAGCAGCTTAGTCCACAACACCGGGGAGCTGTTTTTT
CASSLVHNTGELFF
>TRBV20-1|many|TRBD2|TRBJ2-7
TGCAGTGCTAGGGGCGGGGGGGCCCTCGAGCAGTACTTC
CSARGGGALEQYF
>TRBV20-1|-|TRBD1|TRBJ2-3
TGCAGTGCTGAGTGGACAGGGTCCACATATACGCAGTATTTT
CSAEWTGSTYTQYF
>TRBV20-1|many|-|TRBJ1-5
TGCAGTGCTAGACGAAACCCGGGTCAGCCCCAGCATTTT
CSARRNPGQPQHF
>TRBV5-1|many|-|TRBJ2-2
TGCGCCAGCAGCTTTGTCGAAGCCGGGGAGCTGTTTTTT
CASSFVEAGELFF
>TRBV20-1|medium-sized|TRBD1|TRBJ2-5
TGCAGTGCTAGAGATGTGGGACAGTCTGGTTCGGAGACCCAGTACTTC
CSARDVGQSGSETQYF
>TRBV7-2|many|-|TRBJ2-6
TGTGCCAGCAGCCCGAGAAGCGGTTCCGGGGCCAACGTCCTGACTTTC
CASSPRSGSGANVLTF
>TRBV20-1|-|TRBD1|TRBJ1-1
TGCAGTGCTAGGGGGACAGGGGGCTCAGGTGAAGCTTTCTTT
CSARGTGGSGEAFF
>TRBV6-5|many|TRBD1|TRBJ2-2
TGTGCCAGCACCTACCTACTATCCGGGACAGGGGGCACCGGGGAGCTGTTTTTT
CASTYLLSGTGGTGELFF
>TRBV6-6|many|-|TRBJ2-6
TGTGCCAGCAGTTACCAATACGTGAACTCTGGGGCCAACGTCCTGACTTTC
CASSYQYVNSGANVLTF